The rows below give T cell receptor beta chains drawn from one sample of a study of technical replicates of blood from a few donors. Clones were sequenced by immunoSEQ multiplex PCR, and TCRdb holds only the in-frame ones, with some missing. The data hold tens of thousands of clones, with 75% to 90% observed a single time. The sequenced material came from T cells isolated from PBMCs. These receptors originate from a human donor in good health. Both conserved end residues are part of each CDR3.

TRBV5-1,TRBJ2-1,CASSLVRRDEQFF
TRBV9,TRBJ2-2,CASSVEGGSPDTGELFF
TRBV4-2,TRBJ2-7,CASSQEPAVLYEQYF
TRBV5-1,TRBJ2-3,CASSFLSTLADTQYF
TRBV18,TRBJ2-1,CASSPQTGKGEQFF
TRBV19,TRBJ1-5,CASSAGRKDKGANQPQHF
TRBV5-6,TRBJ1-6,CASSFRTTSNSPLHF
TRBV6-5,TRBJ2-7,CASRGPGTGGQEQYF
TRBV29-1,TRBJ1-1,CSTKHMNTEAFF
TRBV28,TRBJ2-3,CASSSKWVGREGSTDTQYF
TRBV27,TRBJ2-7,CASSRTSGNYEQYF
TRBV5-1,TRBJ2-3,CASPFGGGSDTQYF
TRBV9,TRBJ2-1,CASSVNRINEQFF
TRBV4-2,TRBJ2-1,CASSQELAGGLSAYNEQFF
TRBV7-8,TRBJ1-1,CASSSTGNTEAFF
TRBV5-1,TRBJ2-3,CASSLGQGPSTDTQYF
TRBV6-1,TRBJ2-1,CASSEVSVYNEQFF
TRBV27,TRBJ2-5,CASSWGDRAIGETQYF
TRBV5-6,TRBJ1-3,CASSWGVGAGNTIYF
TRBV7-9,TRBJ2-3,CASSPGTSKLTDTQYF
TRBV11-3,TRBJ2-2,CASSEQGTANTGELFF
TRBV10-3,TRBJ1-1,CAISGQGASTAFF
TRBV6-5,TRBJ2-7,CASSSPARQYF
TRBV9,TRBJ2-5,CASSAGLVGETQYF
TRBV11-3,TRBJ1-1,CASSLPGKNMNTEAFF
TRBV7-2,TRBJ1-4,CASSLGPGANEKLFF
TRBV27,TRBJ2-7,CASARGRYEQYF
TRBV25-1,TRBJ1-1,CASSRGDRELRSEAFF
TRBV27,TRBJ2-3,CASSIDFKDRPEDTQYF
TRBV6-4,TRBJ2-2,CASGTSDTGELFF
TRBV10-1,TRBJ2-1,CASSGFGGVSYNEQFF
TRBV6-5,TRBJ1-1,CASRPRANVNTEAFF
TRBV6-1,TRBJ2-1,CASRWTSGISPEQFF
TRBV27,TRBJ2-6,CASSLDRGSSGANVLTF
TRBV9,TRBJ2-7,CASSVAPWTGYEQYF
TRBV11-3,TRBJ2-7,CASSLERGGSGPSYEQYF
TRBV6-5,TRBJ2-7,CASSYGSWQYF
TRBV6-5,TRBJ1-1,CASSAGGGFNTEAFF
TRBV6-5,TRBJ2-7,CASSYRHLGGEQYF
TRBV27,TRBJ1-1,CASSPTDLMNTEAFF
TRBV28,TRBJ1-5,CASSLFHERVNSNQPQHF
TRBV6-4,TRBJ1-1,CASSRTENTEAFF
TRBV9,TRBJ1-1,CASSVGVGTEAFF
TRBV18,TRBJ2-7,CASSQGQGVTYEQYF
TRBV6-5,TRBJ2-6,CASSVLSGANVLTF
TRBV11-2,TRBJ1-3,CASSFSGIYSGNTIYF
TRBV29-1,TRBJ1-5,CSVRPTVNQPQHF